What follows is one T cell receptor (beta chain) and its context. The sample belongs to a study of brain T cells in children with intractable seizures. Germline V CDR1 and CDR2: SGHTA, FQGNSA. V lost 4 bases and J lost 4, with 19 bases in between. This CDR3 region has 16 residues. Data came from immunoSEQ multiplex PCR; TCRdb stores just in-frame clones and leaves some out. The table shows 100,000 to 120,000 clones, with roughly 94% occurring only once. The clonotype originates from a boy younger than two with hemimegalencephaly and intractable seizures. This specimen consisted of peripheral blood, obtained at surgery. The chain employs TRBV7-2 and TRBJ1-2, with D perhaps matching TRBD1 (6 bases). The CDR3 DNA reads TGTGCCAGCAGCTCCGAGGTGAACAGGGTCTCCTATGGCTACACCTTC. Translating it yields CASSSEVNRVSYGYTF.